One and the same sample provided the 9 T cell receptor beta chains below, sequenced in a study of human T cells and chemical hapten exposure. One entry per CDR3 protein, called by TCRdb with MiXCR from the RACE reads. Here the sample spans 270,000 or so distinct CDR3 sequences, 7.5% to 9% being singletons. Time point of the sample: pre-sensitization, week 0. The treatment here: therapeutic diphenylcyclopropenone sensitization with weekly scalp DPC. The starting material was whole blood, obtained in connection with sensitization to the hapten diphenylcyclopropenone (DPC). The receptors were gathered from a man younger than 35 with alopecia areata. Some clones in this sample may be carry-over from other donors' samples.

This clonotype was counted only a few times. The chain employs TRBV12-3 or TRBV12-4 and TRBJ2-3; D gene unclear. This CDR3 has 13 residues. With 6 bases removed from V and 2 bases from J, the gap between germline ends came to 9 bases. The CDR3 is CASSRAHTDTQYF. Written as DNA, the CDR3 is TGTGCCAGCAGCAGAGCCCACACAGATACGCAGTATTTT.

This clonotype was observed a handful of times. The CDR3 protein is CASSQDGEQFF. Here the CDR3 DNA reads TGTGCCAGCAGTCAGGACGGTGAGCAGTTCTTC. The J gene is TRBJ2-1, the V gene TRBV12-3 or TRBV12-4; D remains unclear. This CDR3 has 11 residues. Trimming removed 5 bases at V and 9 bases at J, with 8 bases between.

The rearrangement joins TRBV9 to TRBJ1-6, with D unresolved. This CDR3 region has 18 residues. In germline, CDR1 is SGDLS, CDR2 YYNGEE. With 0 bases removed from V and 10 bases from J, the gap between germline ends came to 23 bases. CDR3 residues: CASSVDEVSQEVRSPLHF. For the CDR3, the DNA is TGTGCCAGCAGCGTAGACGAAGTGAGTCAGGAGGTTCGGTCACCCCTCCACTTT.

The table lists this clonotype with many counts. The rearrangement links TRBV9 to TRBJ1-2; no clear D gene. Per germline, CDR1 SGDLS and CDR2 YYNGEE. This CDR3 spans 11 amino acids. Deletions cut 6 bases from V and 8 bases from J, with 11 bases between. The CDR3 DNA is TGTGCCAGCAACGGGGATCAAGGCTACACCTTC. This translates into CASNGDQGYTF.

The chain carries TRBV20-1 and TRBJ2-2; 10 bases fit TRBD2. Per germline, CDR1 DFQATT and CDR2 SNEGSKA (reference sequence). This CDR3 spans 15 amino acids. V lost 6 bases to trimming and J lost 5 bases; unmatched junction nucleotides: 9. The DNA for the CDR3 is TGCAGTGCGGGGCCCCAGCGGGGGGGAACCGGGGAGCTGTTTTTT. Amino acids: CSAGPQRGGTGELFF.

This clonotype showed up many times. The chain carries TRBV29-1 and TRBJ1-4, with D maybe TRBD1 (5 bases). Trimming left V 7 bases short and J 5 bases short, with 11 bases between. The CDR3 is 12 amino acids. Per the germline V gene, CDR1 is SQVTM and CDR2 is ANQGSEA. The chain's CDR3 is CSAGRQNEKLFF. The CDR3 bases are TGCAGCGCGGGGCGGCAGAATGAAAAACTGTTTTTT.

This clonotype showed up many times. The V call is TRBV5-1, the J call TRBJ2-3, with D hard to call. V was trimmed by 0 bases and J by 3 bases, leaving 5 bases between them. The CDR3 has 13 amino acids. The germline V gene has CDR1 SGHRS and CDR2 YFSETQ. CDR3 residues: CASSLAPTDTQYF. In nucleotides, the CDR3 is TGCGCCAGCAGCTTGGCCCCAACAGATACGCAGTATTTT.

V usage is TRBV27 and J usage is TRBJ2-7; D possibly matches TRBD1 or TRBD2 (6 bases each). Germline loops: CDR1 MNHEY, CDR2 SMNVEV (reference sequence). V dropped 5 bases and J dropped 0 bases, with 11 bases sitting between them. The CDR3 has 14 amino acids. The CDR3 protein is CASSPEGGSYEQYF. The CDR3 region has the DNA TGTGCCAGCAGTCCCGAGGGGGGCTCCTACGAGCAGTACTTC.

This clonotype has just a few counts. The chain joins TRBV12-5 to TRBJ1-1; no reliable D call. The CDR3 is 13 amino acids. Germline V CDR1 and CDR2: LGHNT, FRNRAP. The ends were cut back, 6 bases at V and 3 bases at J, with 11 bases in the middle. This CDR3 reads CASGPPGDTEAFF. Written as DNA, the CDR3 is TGTGCTAGTGGCCCCCCCGGGGACACTGAAGCTTTCTTT.